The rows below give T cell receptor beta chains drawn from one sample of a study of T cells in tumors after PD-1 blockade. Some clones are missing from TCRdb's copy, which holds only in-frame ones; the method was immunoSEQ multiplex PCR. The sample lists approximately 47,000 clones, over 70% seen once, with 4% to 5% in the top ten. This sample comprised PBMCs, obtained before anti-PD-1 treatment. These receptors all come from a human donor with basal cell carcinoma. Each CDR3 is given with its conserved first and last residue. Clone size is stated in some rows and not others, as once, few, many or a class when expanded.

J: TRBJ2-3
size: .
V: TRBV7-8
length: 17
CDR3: CASSGTSGGLFTDTQYF

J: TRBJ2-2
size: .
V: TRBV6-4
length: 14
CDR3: CASSREIYTGELFF

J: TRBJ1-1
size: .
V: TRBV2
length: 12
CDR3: CAHLRGRAEAFF

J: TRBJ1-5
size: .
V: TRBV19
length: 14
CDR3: CASNPTVNNQPQHF

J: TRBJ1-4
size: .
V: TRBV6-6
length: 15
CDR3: CASSHTGTGWEKLFF

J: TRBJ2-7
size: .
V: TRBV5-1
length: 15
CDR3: CASSLGVGLSYEQYF

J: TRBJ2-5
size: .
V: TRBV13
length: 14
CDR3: CASSFGRGKETQYF

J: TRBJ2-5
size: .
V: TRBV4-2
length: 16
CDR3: CASSPELAGGGETQYF

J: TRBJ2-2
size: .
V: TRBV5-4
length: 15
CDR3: CASSLSGGRLGELFF

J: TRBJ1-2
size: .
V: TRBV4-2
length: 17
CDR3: CASSQSVVQTPPDGYTF

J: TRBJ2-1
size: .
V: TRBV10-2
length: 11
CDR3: CASRGDNEQFF

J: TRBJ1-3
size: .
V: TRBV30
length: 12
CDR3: CAWKTNGNTIYF

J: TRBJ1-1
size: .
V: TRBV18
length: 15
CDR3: CASSTGQRMNTEAFF

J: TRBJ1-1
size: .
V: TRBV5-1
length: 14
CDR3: CASSPGFKNTEAFF

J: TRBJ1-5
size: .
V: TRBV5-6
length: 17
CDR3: CASSEGGPGQINQPQHF

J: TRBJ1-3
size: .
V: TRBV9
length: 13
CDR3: CASSPGQRNTIYF

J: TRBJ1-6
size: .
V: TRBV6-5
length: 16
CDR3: CASSYSIHRDNSPLHF

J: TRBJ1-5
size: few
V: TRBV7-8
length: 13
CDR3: CASSLDSNQPQHF

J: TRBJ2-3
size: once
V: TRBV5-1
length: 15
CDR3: CASSLGQYGTDTQYF

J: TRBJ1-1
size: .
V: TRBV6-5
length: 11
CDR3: CASGRSTEAFF

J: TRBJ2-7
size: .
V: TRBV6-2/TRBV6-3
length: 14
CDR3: CASSRLMGGYEQYF

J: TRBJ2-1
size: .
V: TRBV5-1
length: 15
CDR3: CASSFQGGSGNEQFF

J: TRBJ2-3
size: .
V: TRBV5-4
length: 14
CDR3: CASSPDSGTDTQYF

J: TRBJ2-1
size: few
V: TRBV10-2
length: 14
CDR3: CASSTSGAYNEQFF

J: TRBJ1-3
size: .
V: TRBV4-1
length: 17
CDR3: CASSQVLMGWAGNTIYF

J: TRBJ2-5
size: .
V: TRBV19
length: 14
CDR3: CASSIHLEAGGQYF

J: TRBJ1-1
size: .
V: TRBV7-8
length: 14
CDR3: CASSFRQGNTEAFF

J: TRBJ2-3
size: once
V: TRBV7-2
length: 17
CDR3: CASSLKPGGKGTDTQYF

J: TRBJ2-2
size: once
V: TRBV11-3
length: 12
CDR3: CASSGGSGELFF